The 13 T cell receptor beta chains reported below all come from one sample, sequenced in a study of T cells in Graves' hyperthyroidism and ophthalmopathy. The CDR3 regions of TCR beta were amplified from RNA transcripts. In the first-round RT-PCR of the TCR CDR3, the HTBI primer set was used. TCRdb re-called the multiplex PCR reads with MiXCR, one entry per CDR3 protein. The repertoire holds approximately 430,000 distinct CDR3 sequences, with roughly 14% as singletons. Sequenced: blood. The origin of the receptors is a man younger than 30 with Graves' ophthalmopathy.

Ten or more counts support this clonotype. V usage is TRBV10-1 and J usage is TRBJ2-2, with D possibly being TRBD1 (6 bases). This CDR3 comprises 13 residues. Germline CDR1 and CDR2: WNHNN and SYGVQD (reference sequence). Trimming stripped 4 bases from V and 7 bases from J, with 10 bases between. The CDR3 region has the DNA TGCGCCAGCAGTGCACAGGGATTCGGGGAGCTGTTTTTT. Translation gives CASSAQGFGELFF.

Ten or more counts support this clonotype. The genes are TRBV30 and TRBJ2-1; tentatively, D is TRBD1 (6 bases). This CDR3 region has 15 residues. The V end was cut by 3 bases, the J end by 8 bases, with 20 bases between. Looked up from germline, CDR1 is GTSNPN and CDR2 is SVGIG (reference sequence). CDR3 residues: CAWSLTGYLAHEQFF. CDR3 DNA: TGTGCCTGGAGCCTAACAGGGTACCTGGCCCATGAGCAGTTCTTC.

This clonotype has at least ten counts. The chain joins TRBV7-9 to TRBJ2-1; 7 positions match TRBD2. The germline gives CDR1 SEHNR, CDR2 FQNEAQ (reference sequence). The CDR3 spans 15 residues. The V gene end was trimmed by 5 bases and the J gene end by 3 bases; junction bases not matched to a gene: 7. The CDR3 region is CASSPMGGLYNEQFF. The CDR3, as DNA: TGTGCCAGCAGCCCGATGGGAGGGCTCTACAATGAGCAGTTCTTC.

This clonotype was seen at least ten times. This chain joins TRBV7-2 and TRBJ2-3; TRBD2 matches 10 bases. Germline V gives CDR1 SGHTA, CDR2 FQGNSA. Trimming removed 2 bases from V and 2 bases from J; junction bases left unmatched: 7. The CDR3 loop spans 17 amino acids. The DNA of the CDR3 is TGTGCCAGCAGCTTATTGTCTAGCGGGAGTTCCACAGATACGCAGTATTTT. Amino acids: CASSLLSSGSSTDTQYF.

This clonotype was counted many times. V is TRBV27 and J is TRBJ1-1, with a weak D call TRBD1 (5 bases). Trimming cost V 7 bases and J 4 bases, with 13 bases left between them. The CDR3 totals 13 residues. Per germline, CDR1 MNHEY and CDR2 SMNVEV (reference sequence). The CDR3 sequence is CASINGGGTEAFF. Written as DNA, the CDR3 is TGTGCCAGCATAAACGGGGGGGGCACTGAAGCTTTCTTT.

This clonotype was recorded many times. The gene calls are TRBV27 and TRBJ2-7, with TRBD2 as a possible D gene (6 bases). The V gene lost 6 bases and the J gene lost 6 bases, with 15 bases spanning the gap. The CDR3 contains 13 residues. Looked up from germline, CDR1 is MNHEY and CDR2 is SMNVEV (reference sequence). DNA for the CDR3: TGTGCCAGCAGCAGGGAGGTTTGGGGCGAGCAGTACTTC. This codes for CASSREVWGEQYF.

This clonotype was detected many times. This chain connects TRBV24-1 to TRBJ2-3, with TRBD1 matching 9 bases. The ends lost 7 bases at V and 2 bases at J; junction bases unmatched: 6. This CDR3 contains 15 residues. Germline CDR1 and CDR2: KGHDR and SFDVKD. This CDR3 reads CATSPGTGYTDTQYF. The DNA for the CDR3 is TGTGCCACCAGCCCAGGGACAGGGTACACAGATACGCAGTATTTT.

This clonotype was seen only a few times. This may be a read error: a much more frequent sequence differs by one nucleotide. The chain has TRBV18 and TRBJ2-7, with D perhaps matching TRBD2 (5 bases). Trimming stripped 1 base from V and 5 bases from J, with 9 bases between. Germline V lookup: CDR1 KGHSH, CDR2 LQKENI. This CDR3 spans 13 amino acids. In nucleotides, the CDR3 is TGTGCCAGCTCACCACGAGGGATCGACGAGCAGTACTTC. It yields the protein CASSPRGIDEQYF.

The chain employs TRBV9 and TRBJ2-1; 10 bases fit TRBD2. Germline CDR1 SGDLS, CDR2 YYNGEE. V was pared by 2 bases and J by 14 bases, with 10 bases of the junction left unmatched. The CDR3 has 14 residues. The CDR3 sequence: CASSVMASGSSEFF. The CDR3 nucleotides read TGTGCCAGCAGCGTTATGGCTAGCGGGAGTAGCGAGTTCTTC.

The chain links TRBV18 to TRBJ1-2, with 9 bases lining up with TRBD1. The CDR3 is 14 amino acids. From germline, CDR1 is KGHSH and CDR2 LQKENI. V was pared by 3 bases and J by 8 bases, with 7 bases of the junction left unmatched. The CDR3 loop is CASSPRDRASGYTF. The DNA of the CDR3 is TGTGCCAGCTCACCTCGGGACAGGGCATCGGGCTACACCTTC.

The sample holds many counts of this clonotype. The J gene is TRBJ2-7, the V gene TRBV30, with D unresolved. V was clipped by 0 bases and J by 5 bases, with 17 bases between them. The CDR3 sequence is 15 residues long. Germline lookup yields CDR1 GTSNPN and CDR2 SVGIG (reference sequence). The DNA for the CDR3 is TGTGCCTGGAGTGTACTACTACTGGGTAGGGACGAGCAGTACTTC. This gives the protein CAWSVLLLGRDEQYF.

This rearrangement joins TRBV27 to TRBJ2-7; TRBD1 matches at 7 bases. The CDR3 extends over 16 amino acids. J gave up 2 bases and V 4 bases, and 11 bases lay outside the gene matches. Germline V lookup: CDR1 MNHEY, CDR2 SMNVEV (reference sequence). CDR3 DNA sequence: TGTGCCAGCAGTTACTCCGGGACAGTTATTGCCTACGAGCAGTACTTC. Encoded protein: CASSYSGTVIAYEQYF.

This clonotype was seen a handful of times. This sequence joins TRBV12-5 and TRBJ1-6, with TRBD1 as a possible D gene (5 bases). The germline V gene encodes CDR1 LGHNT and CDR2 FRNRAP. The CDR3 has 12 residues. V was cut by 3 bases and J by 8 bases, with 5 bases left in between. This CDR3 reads CASGLGDSPLHF. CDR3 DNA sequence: TGTGCTAGTGGTTTAGGGGATTCACCCCTCCACTTT.